The 20 T cell receptor beta chains given below trace back to one sample, sequenced in a study of cytomegalovirus exposure and HLA in healthy donors listed by TCRdb under 2017. The library was generated by the immunoSEQ multiplex PCR assay. TCRdb retrieved this table from immuneACCESS and kept in-frame rearrangements only. Not all clones are present; in checked studies, unresolved V genes account for under half, and no reason is known for the remainder. The table for this sample lists about 180,000 clones; around 84% of them were counted only once. Roughly 15% of the sample goes to the ten largest clones. Material for sequencing was PBMCs. These receptors were taken from a man in his late teens or twenties in good health and CMV-seropositive.

The J gene is TRBJ2-1, the V gene TRBV11-2; D may be TRBD2 (6 bases). The CDR3 spans 15 residues. Germline V gene sequence: CDR1 SGHAT, CDR2 FQNNGV. Deletions cut 4 bases from V and 1 base from J, with 11 bases between. The CDR3 spells CASSSERVSYNEQFF. CDR3 DNA: TGTGCCAGCAGCTCGGAGCGGGTATCCTACAATGAGCAGTTCTTC.

The V gene is TRBV28, the J gene TRBJ1-6; D is undetermined. V was pared by 1 base and J by 7 bases, with 11 bases between. Germline-derived CDR1 and CDR2 are MDHEN and SYDVKM. The CDR3 has 15 residues. The CDR3, as DNA: TGTGCCAGCAGTTTATTCCGGGTCCCCAATTCACCCCTCCACTTT. Its protein is CASSLFRVPNSPLHF.

The chain links TRBV29-1 to TRBJ2-6, with 9 bases aligning to TRBD1. Germline CDR1 SQVTM, CDR2 ANQGSEA. With V trimmed by 4 bases and J by 0 bases, 1 base remained unmatched. This CDR3 has 15 residues. The CDR3 region has the DNA TGCAGCGTTGGGGGACAGGGCTCTGGGGCCAACGTCCTGACTTTC. The encoded protein is CSVGGQGSGANVLTF.

The V call is TRBV27, the J call TRBJ2-3; D remains ambiguous. Germline V gene sequence: CDR1 MNHEY, CDR2 SMNVEV (reference sequence). With 5 bases removed from V and 2 bases from J, the gap between germline ends came to 14 bases. The CDR3 has 15 residues. The CDR3, as DNA: TGTGCCAGCAGTGAATCGGCCAGGTTCACAGATACGCAGTATTTT. Its translation: CASSESARFTDTQYF.

The chain has TRBV28 and TRBJ2-4; D is perhaps TRBD1 (8 bases). Per the germline V gene, CDR1 is MDHEN and CDR2 is SYDVKM. V lost 7 bases and J lost 2, with 15 bases in between. The CDR3 is 15 amino acids. CDR3 DNA: TGTGCCAGCACTGACAGGGGAGGGACCAAAAACATTCAGTACTTC. Translation gives CASTDRGGTKNIQYF.

V gene TRBV4-1 combines with J gene TRBJ2-5; TRBD2 might be the D (6 bases). V was shortened by 6 bases and J by 1 base, with 18 bases between the two germline ends. Germline V gives CDR1 MGHRA, CDR2 YSYEKL. The CDR3 is 16 amino acids. CDR3 bases: TGCGCCAGCAGACTCCATGGGGGGAGCGTCCAAGAGACCCAGTACTTC. Protein sequence: CASRLHGGSVQETQYF.

The chain uses TRBV7-2 and TRBJ2-7, with TRBD1 identical over 8 bases. V shed 5 bases, J shed 5 bases, and the junction held 8 bases outside the gene matches. Looked up from germline, CDR1 is SGHTA and CDR2 is FQGNSA. This CDR3 region has 14 residues. The chain's CDR3 is CASSVSRGRDEQYF. CDR3 coding DNA: TGTGCCAGCAGCGTAAGCAGGGGGCGCGACGAGCAGTACTTC.

This clone came up many times. This chain joins TRBV5-8 and TRBJ1-2; TRBD1 agrees at 9 bases. Germline-derived CDR1 and CDR2 are SGHTS and YDEGEE. V gave up 4 bases and J gave up 4 bases; unmatched junction bases: 5. This CDR3 has 14 residues. DNA of the CDR3: TGTGCCAGCAGCCGGGGACAGGGTTTCTATGGCTACACCTTC. Residues: CASSRGQGFYGYTF. Variable domain in full (rest from reference TRBV5-8 and TRBJ1-2): EAGVTQSPTHLIKTRGQQATLRCSPISGHTSVYWYQQALGLGLQFLLWYDEGEERNRGNFPPRFSGRQFPNYSSELNVNALELEDSALYLCASSRGQGFYGYTFGSGTRLTVV.

CDR3 nucleotide sequence: TGTGCCAGCAGTTTGGGGGGGGCCCTCGGCAATCAGCCCCAGCATTTT. Its translation: CASSLGGALGNQPQHF. The rearrangement uses TRBV28 and TRBJ1-5; tentative D call: TRBD1 (6 bases). Germline loops: CDR1 MDHEN, CDR2 SYDVKM. Trimming stripped 3 bases from V and 2 bases from J, with 14 bases between. CDR3 length: 16 amino acids.

V usage is TRBV28 and J usage is TRBJ1-3, with D maybe TRBD1 (6 bases). V lost 5 bases, J lost 0 bases, and 20 bases lay in between. This CDR3 has 18 residues. Germline V gives CDR1 MDHEN, CDR2 SYDVKM. CDR3 region: CASSRTHRDTNSGNTIYF. The CDR3 region has the DNA TGTGCCAGCAGTCGAACTCACCGGGACACCAACTCTGGAAACACCATATATTTT.

The chain links TRBV7-9 to TRBJ2-7; tentative D call: TRBD1 (6 bases). CDR3 size: 14 residues. V was clipped by 7 bases and J by 3 bases, with 16 bases between them. CDR1 SEHNR and CDR2 FQNEAQ come from the germline V gene (reference sequence). The CDR3 region has the DNA TGTGCCAGCACCAGGGACAAACATTTCTACGAGCAGTACTTC. Protein sequence: CASTRDKHFYEQYF.

This sequence joins TRBV9 and TRBJ2-3, with D maybe TRBD2 (6 bases). CDR1 SGDLS and CDR2 YYNGEE come from the germline V gene. CDR3 length: 15 residues. The V gene lost 0 bases and the J gene lost 2 bases, with 10 bases spanning the gap. The CDR3 protein is CASSVAGAHTDTQYF. The CDR3 DNA sequence: TGTGCCAGCAGCGTAGCGGGAGCCCACACAGATACGCAGTATTTT.

The chain joins TRBV28 to TRBJ1-2; possibly TRBD1 for D (5 bases). Trimming stripped 2 bases from V and 6 bases from J, with 19 bases between. The CDR3 runs 16 residues. Germline V CDR1 and CDR2: MDHEN, SYDVKM. The CDR3 DNA sequence: TGTGCCAGCAGTTTACCCTGGCTGGGGGGTATACATGGCTACACCTTC. Translation gives CASSLPWLGGIHGYTF.

The chain's CDR3 is CASSLPGSGGNQPQHF. Here the CDR3 DNA reads TGCGCCAGCAGTCTCCCGGGGTCAGGGGGGAATCAGCCCCAGCATTTT. The J gene is TRBJ1-5, the V gene TRBV23-1; 7 bases agree with TRBD1. TRBV23-1 is designated an ORF whose function remains uncertain. The CDR3 spans 16 residues. The junction had 10 bases not matched to a gene; V was cut back by 4 bases and J by 4 bases.

The chain links TRBV7-3 to TRBJ2-1, with TRBD2 matching over 12 bases. V gave up 8 bases and J gave up 5 bases; unmatched junction bases: 7. In germline, CDR1 is SGHTA, CDR2 FQGTGA. The CDR3 totals 15 residues. The CDR3 bases are TGTGCCAGCTCCCCGGGACTAGCGGGCCACAATGAGCAGTTCTTC. Translating it yields CASSPGLAGHNEQFF.

The gene calls are TRBV5-5 and TRBJ2-5, with D possibly matching TRBD1 (5 bases). The CDR3 is 14 residues long. V gave up 0 bases and J gave up 2 bases, with 8 bases separating them. Per the germline V gene, CDR1 is SGHKS and CDR2 is YYEKEE (reference sequence). The DNA of the CDR3 is TGTGCCAGCAGCTTGGCGGCAGGGCAAGAGACCCAGTACTTC. Amino acids: CASSLAAGQETQYF.

The chain couples TRBV9 to TRBJ2-6, with 8 bases fitting TRBD1. V lost 2 bases and J lost 7; bases outside the gene matches: 11. CDR3 size: 17 residues. Germline assignment: CDR1 SGDLS and CDR2 YYNGEE. The CDR3 coding sequence is TGTGCCAGCAGCGTCTCTCATCCCGGACAGGGTGCCAACGTCCTGACTTTC. It encodes CASSVSHPGQGANVLTF.

This clone was found a few times. V and J are TRBV19 and TRBJ2-7; D gene ambiguous. V shed 0 bases and J shed 0 bases, with 12 bases lying between them. Germline values: CDR1 LNHDA, CDR2 SQIVND (reference sequence). The CDR3 is 16 residues long. CDR3 bases: TGTGCCAGTAGTATAGATCGCGGAAGCACCTCCTACGAGCAGTACTTC. It is translated as CASSIDRGSTSYEQYF.

The chain recombines TRBV7-9 with TRBJ1-1; possible D gene TRBD1, 5 bases. Germline values: CDR1 SEHNR, CDR2 FQNEAQ (reference sequence). Trimming pared 5 bases from V and 4 bases from J, leaving 20 bases between. This CDR3 comprises 16 residues. The CDR3, as DNA: TGTGCCAGCAGCCCTAGGACAAATGAGGCGCCCACTGAAGCTTTCTTT. It encodes CASSPRTNEAPTEAFF. Full variable domain (missing parts from reference TRBV7-9 and TRBJ1-1): DTGVSQNPRHKITKRGQNVTFRCDPISEHNRLYWYRQTLGQGPEFLTYFQNEAQLEKSRLLSDRFSAERPKGSFSTLEIQRTEQGDSAMYLCASSPRTNEAPTEAFFGQGTRLTVV.

The rearrangement uses TRBV30 and TRBJ2-2; D is undetermined. The germline V gene has CDR1 GTSNPN and CDR2 SVGIG (reference sequence). CDR3 length equals 13 residues. V gave up 0 bases and J gave up 1 base, with 3 bases separating them. CDR3 coding DNA: TGTGCCTGGAGTGTTATGAACACCGGGGAGCTGTTTTTT. Protein product: CAWSVMNTGELFF. The entire variable domain, with the rest obtained from reference TRBV30 and TRBJ2-2, is as follows: SQTIHQWPATLVQPVGSPLSLECTVEGTSNPNLYWYRQAAGRGLQLLFYSVGIGQISSEVPQNLSASRPQDRQFILSSKKLLLSDSGFYLCAWSVMNTGELFFGEGSRLTVL.